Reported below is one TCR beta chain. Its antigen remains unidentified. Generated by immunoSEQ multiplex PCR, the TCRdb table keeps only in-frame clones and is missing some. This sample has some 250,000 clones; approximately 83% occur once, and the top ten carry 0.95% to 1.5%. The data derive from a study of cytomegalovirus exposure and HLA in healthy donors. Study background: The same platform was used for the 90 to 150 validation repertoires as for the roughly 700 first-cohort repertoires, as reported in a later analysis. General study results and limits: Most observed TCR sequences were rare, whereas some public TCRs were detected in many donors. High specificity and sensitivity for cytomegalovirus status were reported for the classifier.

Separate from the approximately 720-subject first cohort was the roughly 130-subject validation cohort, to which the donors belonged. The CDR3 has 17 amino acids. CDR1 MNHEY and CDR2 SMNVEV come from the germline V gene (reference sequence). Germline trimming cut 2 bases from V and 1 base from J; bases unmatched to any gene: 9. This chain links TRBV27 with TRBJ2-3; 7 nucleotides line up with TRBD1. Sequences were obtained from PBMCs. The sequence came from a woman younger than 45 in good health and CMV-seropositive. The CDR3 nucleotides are TGTGCCAGCAGTTTAAGGGCAGGGGGTAAGGGCACAGATACGCAGTATTTT. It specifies CASSLRAGGKGTDTQYF.